The entry that follows covers one T cell receptor (beta chain) sequence. Its antigen is as yet unknown. One junction end disagrees with the germline gene, perhaps due to a read error. The germline V gene encodes CDR1 DFQATT and CDR2 SNEGSKA (reference sequence). This CDR3 contains 16 residues. The data derive from a study of blood T cells in healthy people across ages. Through a sample-barcoded 5' primer and a J-beta primer mix, a second PCR was run for roughly 6 to 12 cycles. Each cDNA molecule was tagged by a template-switch adaptor with 12 random nucleotides. TCRdb re-analysed the 5' RACE reads in MiXCR, keeping a single row per CDR3 protein. The table includes under 1 million distinct CDR3 sequences, approximately 48% detected once. Broader study findings: Observed TCR beta diversity showed a strong correlation with the percentage of naive T cells as measured by flow cytometry.

The TCR sequence derives from a man in his 60s in good health. The specimen was blood. The chain uses TRBV20-1 and TRBJ2-6; D may be TRBD2 (5 bases). Written as DNA, the CDR3 is TGCAATGCTGCCCAAGGAGGAACCTCTGGGGCCAACGTCCTGACTTTC. Translating it yields CNAAQGGTSGANVLTF.